Each of the 13 T cell receptor beta chains below was sequenced from the same sample in a study of cytomegalovirus exposure and HLA in healthy donors. PCR involved 60 Vbeta and 13 Jbeta primers. The data were produced by immunoSEQ multiplex PCR, yet TCRdb's version contains in-frame clones alone and is incomplete. The sample includes 150,000 to 180,000 clones, 80% of them seen just once. The sequenced material came from PBMCs. The receptor source for this set is a man aged 25 to 40 in good health and CMV-seropositive.

V and J are TRBV5-8 and TRBJ2-2; maybe TRBD1 (8 bases). V was clipped by 4 bases and J by 3 bases, with 16 bases between them. The CDR3 covers 16 residues. Germline CDR1 is SGHTS and CDR2 is YDEGEE. The DNA of the CDR3 is TGTGCCAGCAGCCAATCAACAGGGGGGGACACCGGGGAGCTGTTTTTT. Translation gives CASSQSTGGDTGELFF.

CDR3 nucleotides: TGTGCCAGCAGTTACTCGTCTAGCGGCCGGATGACCCAGTACTTC. It encodes CASSYSSSGRMTQYF. The V and J genes are TRBV6-5 and TRBJ2-5; 7 bases match TRBD2. This CDR3 is 15 amino acids long. After removal of 0 bases from V and 7 bases from J, the junction contained 8 bases not matched to a gene. Germline values: CDR1 MNHEY, CDR2 SVGAGI.

The genes are TRBV4-2 and TRBJ1-4, with a weak D call TRBD1 (5 bases). The CDR3 spans 17 residues. Germline V gene sequence: CDR1 LGHNA, CDR2 YNFKEQ. Deletions cut 4 bases from V and 7 bases from J, with 22 bases between. The CDR3 DNA follows: TGTGCCAGCAGCCCCTTTTTGGGGGGGACTGGTAGTGAAAAACTGTTTTTT. Encoded protein: CASSPFLGGTGSEKLFF.

The rearrangement joins TRBV15 to TRBJ2-6; D gene uncertain. The CDR3 is 16 amino acids. V lost 1 base, J lost 0 bases, and 7 bases lay in between. In germline, CDR1 is LNHNV, CDR2 YYDKDF (reference sequence). CDR3 nucleotides: TGTGCCACCAGCAGAGTTGGCAACTCTGGGGCCAACGTCCTGACTTTC. It translates to CATSRVGNSGANVLTF.

The chain is built from TRBV27 and TRBJ2-7, with 8 bases matching TRBD1. This CDR3 is built from 15 residues. The trim removed 7 bases at V and 5 bases at J, leaving 13 bases unmatched. The V gene's germline CDR1 is MNHEY and CDR2 SMNVEV (reference sequence). The CDR3 region is CASTKSQGAYDEQYF. Here the CDR3 DNA reads TGTGCCAGCACTAAGTCCCAGGGGGCATACGACGAGCAGTACTTC.

V gene TRBV9 combines with J gene TRBJ1-1, with 9 positions matching TRBD1. The CDR3 is 15 amino acids. CDR1 and CDR2 (germline): SGDLS, YYNGEE. V gave up 3 bases and J gave up 4 bases; unmatched junction bases: 7. The CDR3 is CASSGGDRAGTEAFF. The CDR3, as DNA: TGTGCCAGCAGCGGCGGGGACAGGGCAGGCACTGAAGCTTTCTTT.

This sequence joins TRBV4-2 and TRBJ2-5; 8 bases map to TRBD2. Germline assignment: CDR1 LGHNA and CDR2 YNFKEQ. V lost 0 bases, J lost 2 bases, and 11 bases stayed unmatched. The CDR3 sequence is 18 residues long. The CDR3 bases are TGTGCCAGCAGCCAAGATAGACGAACTAGCGGCCAACAAGAGACCCAGTACTTC. Translation: CASSQDRRTSGQQETQYF.

The V call is TRBV5-1, the J call TRBJ1-1; unclear D gene. Germline values: CDR1 SGHRS, CDR2 YFSETQ. V gave up 4 bases and J gave up 7 bases, with 17 bases separating them. There are 14 residues in the CDR3. The CDR3 protein is CASSLGGRKCEAFF. In DNA form, the CDR3 reads TGCGCCAGCAGCCTTGGTGGCAGGAAATGTGAAGCTTTCTTT.

The chain combines TRBV28 with TRBJ1-2; D is possibly TRBD1 (5 bases). Germline assignment: CDR1 MDHEN and CDR2 SYDVKM. The CDR3 runs 13 residues. V gave up 5 bases and J gave up 2 bases, with 9 bases separating them. The CDR3 nucleotides are TGTGCCAGCAGTCCGCCAGGGAACTATGGCTACACCTTC. Translation: CASSPPGNYGYTF.

The chain couples TRBV7-6 to TRBJ1-6; the match to TRBD1 covers 8 bases. The V gene's germline CDR1 is SGHVS and CDR2 FNYEAQ. CDR3 length: 15 residues. The V and J ends lost 5 bases and 7 bases, in that order; junction bases with no gene match: 7. The CDR3 loop is CASSPQTGGNSPLHF. The DNA of the CDR3 is TGTGCCAGCAGCCCCCAAACAGGGGGGAATTCACCCCTCCACTTT.

The chain links TRBV2 to TRBJ1-2, with D tentatively TRBD1 (5 bases). V was shortened by 3 bases and J by 4 bases, with 6 bases between the two germline ends. The length of the CDR3 is 12 residues. Germline CDR1 SNHLY, CDR2 FYNNEI. The CDR3 nucleotides read TGTGCCAGCAGTGACAGGGTCTATGGCTACACCTTC. It codes for CASSDRVYGYTF.

The chain uses TRBV5-6 and TRBJ1-2, with 9 bases that match TRBD1. Per the germline V gene, CDR1 is SGHDT and CDR2 is YYEEEE. The CDR3 spans 14 residues. The ends lost 4 bases at V and 6 bases at J; junction bases unmatched: 7. The chain's CDR3 is CASSPGQGNDGYTF. For the CDR3, the DNA is TGTGCCAGCAGCCCGGGACAGGGAAATGATGGCTACACCTTC.

CDR3 bases: TGTGCCAGCAGTCCCCGGCAGGTCGGGGGCGAGCAGTACTTC. It specifies CASSPRQVGGEQYF. The chain couples TRBV27 to TRBJ2-7; D is possibly TRBD2 (6 bases). Germline CDR1 reads MNHEY; CDR2 reads SMNVEV (reference sequence). The CDR3 extends over 14 amino acids. Trimming took off 5 bases at V and 6 bases at J, with 17 bases between the two ends.